The sequence of this T cell receptor (beta chain) was determined in a study of T cell responses to AZD1222 COVID-19 vaccine (dated by TCRdb to about 2021). Concerning the study at large: AZD1222 recipients given second doses at about 4 weeks or at about 12 weeks were pooled, since spike-specific TCR depth and breadth were not found to differ between the two schedules. Enrollment into the trials was organized by age into subgroups of 18-55, 56-69 and 70-plus years, and those subgroups contained about 150, 27 and 61 TCR-sequenced participants, respectively. A total of 230 to 250 trial participants underwent TCR sequencing, of whom about 200 received two doses of AZD1222 and about 25 received two doses of the MenACWY control vaccine. The full study reports these points: Conclusions about previously exposed vaccinees are limited, since just a handful of AZD1222 recipients were seropositive for SARS-CoV-2 at baseline. Spike-specific TCR breadth and depth rose significantly after two AZD1222 doses compared with day 0 and with MenACWY recipients. In the small 56-69-year group, the increase in depth fell short of significance, most likely because of low power. No day 14 peak-response samples were available, so repertoires were characterized only after the peak T cell response. Epitopes outside the regions mutated in the B.1.351 and B.1.1.7 variants were reportedly recognized by nearly half of the unique spike-specific TCRs. Most participants were white British and females outnumbered males, and the authors suggested that clonal diversity may have been underestimated. The vaccine-associated CD4 TCRs covered the entire spike protein, and the dominant responses fell in regions 160-218 and 743-854.

The time point label, as the study defines it: baseline before first vaccination. Vaccinee samples were obtained from the UK trials COV001 and COV002, which included a single-blind randomized controlled phase 2/3 trial of AZD1222 (ChAdOx1 nCoV-19) in healthy adults. For TCRbeta chain sequencing, PBMC samples from trial participants were taken at day 0 and at day 28 after the second dose. Worth noting for this clone: Its antigen remains undetermined. Base qualities were left out, and no much larger clone turns up one base away.

V is pared back by 6 bases and J by 4 bases, with 12 bases lying between the germline termini. From its cysteine to its phenylalanine, the CDR3 spans 13 amino acids. The kept DNA is CDR3 alone, 39 bases in frame from the first base. The CDR3 regions of human TCRbeta chains were analyzed by immunosequencing. Under the source paper's analysis protocol: TCRs in the repertoires were compared against a reference library of SARS-CoV-2-specific TCRs that had been generated with the MIRA antigen-specificity platform. Breadth was defined as the fraction of unique TCRs that were SARS-CoV-2-associated. Depth was defined as the fraction of total T cells that were SARS-CoV-2-associated. Each spike-specific TCR was assigned to its reactive spike region and to a CD4 or CD8 class using the MIRA data. Log10-transformed breadth and depth values were compared by one-way ANOVA with Sidak's multiple comparisons tests. This is the immuneACCESS table as TCRdb keeps it, with only in-frame sequences that have V and J called. A part of the clones is gone; compared with another copy, unresolved V genes explain less than half, and the rest is unexplained. The V and J calls and clone size were taken over from that table, and D and trimming were inferred from the DNA. A total of about 140,000 clones appear in this sample, around 89% of them only once. Clones ranked in the top ten supply around 5% of the sample.

This receptor was obtained from an adult in good health. The specimen was peripheral blood, collected on day 0 of AZD1222 vaccination. Here the chain combines TRBV12-3 or TRBV12-4 and TRBJ1-1; no D gene can be assigned with confidence. Read as DNA, the sequence is TGTGCCAGCAGACCTCGGGGAGGCACTGAAGCTTTCTTT. Translation gives CASRPRGGTEAFF.